This T cell receptor (beta chain) was recorded in a study of neurological immune-mediated disorders. Study-level background: Relapsing-remitting disease was seen in about 90% of the roughly 35 multiple sclerosis patients, and secondary progressive disease was seen in 3.

This clonotype appeared many times. The antigen is not known. Study findings and constraints: Subjects shared no identical expanded-clone CDR3 amino acid sequences, suggesting private TCR-beta repertoires in all groups.

As for the cDNA, it was generated by 5'RACE with 10-nucleotide random UMIs. MiXCR was run by TCRdb on the 5' RACE reads, yielding one entry per CDR3 protein. The sample shows 70,000 to 90,000 distinct CDR3 sequences, 5% to 5.5% of them seen only once. The sample taken for sequencing was PBMCs. The sequence derives from a woman aged 30 to 39 with multiple sclerosis.

CDR3 residues: CASSLDRNYEQYV. DNA of the CDR3: TGTGCCAGCAGCTTAGACAGGAACTACGAGCAGTACGTC. V is TRBV7-8 and J is TRBJ2-7, with D possibly TRBD1 on 5 matching bases. Germline CDR1 SGHVS, CDR2 FQNEAQ. Trimming left V 1 base short and J 3 bases short, with 7 bases between. The CDR3 runs to 13 residues.